This TCR beta chain was identified in a study of T cells in Graves' hyperthyroidism and ophthalmopathy. Regions amplified from RNA transcripts were the TCR beta CDR3 regions. An initial round of RT-PCR targeting the TCR CDR3 relied on the HTBI primer set. TCRdb re-called the multiplex PCR reads with MiXCR, one entry per CDR3 protein. The table has 300,000 to 350,000 distinct CDR3 sequences, 15% to 20% seen once. This clonotype occurred many times. Per germline, CDR1 SGHNT and CDR2 YENEEA. This CDR3 comprises 13 residues. V dropped 1 base and J dropped 6 bases, with 10 bases sitting between them. The sample was blood. The V call is TRBV11-3, the J call TRBJ2-7, with D tentatively TRBD1 (5 bases). The source is a woman aged 40 to 50 with Graves' ophthalmopathy. The CDR3 nucleotides read TGTGCCAGCAGCTTAGCGCCCCAGGGCGAGCAGTACTTC. Translated: CASSLAPQGEQYF.